Listed here are 3 T cell receptor beta chains from one sample, sequenced in a study of cytotoxic CD8 clonotypes in ibrutinib-treated CLL. Data came from immunoSEQ multiplex PCR; TCRdb stores just in-frame clones and leaves some out. The sample has about 120,000 clones; about 50% are singletons. Here the sequenced sample was PBMCs, taken after 24 months of ibrutinib treatment. Receptor source: a human donor with chronic lymphocytic leukemia.

The chain joins TRBV7-2 to TRBJ2-7; 7 nucleotides agree with TRBD1. The CDR3 is 14 amino acids. Germline CDR1 SGHTA, CDR2 FQGNSA. The V gene end was trimmed by 2 bases and the J gene end by 7 bases; junction bases not matched to a gene: 8. CDR3 amino acids: CASSLLDRAWEQYF. In DNA, the CDR3 is TGTGCCAGCAGCTTATTAGACAGGGCGTGGGAGCAGTACTTC.

The chain recombines TRBV29-1 with TRBJ1-1; D may be TRBD1 (6 bases). The CDR3 length is 11 residues. Trimming stripped 7 bases from V and 5 bases from J, with 11 bases between. Germline V gives CDR1 SQVTM, CDR2 ANQGSEA. The chain's CDR3 is CSDRVGTEAFF. The CDR3 DNA follows: TGCAGCGACAGGGTTGGGACTGAAGCTTTCTTT.

This clone has more than one count but fewer than ten. The chain employs TRBV5-1 and TRBJ2-2, with D unresolved. This CDR3 has 16 amino acids. The V gene's germline CDR1 is SGHRS and CDR2 YFSETQ. V was shortened by 0 bases and J by 7 bases, with 16 bases between the two germline ends. The CDR3 sequence is CASSLDSTRNLGELFF. As DNA, the CDR3 is TGCGCCAGCAGCTTGGACTCGACCCGCAACCTCGGGGAGCTGTTTTTT.